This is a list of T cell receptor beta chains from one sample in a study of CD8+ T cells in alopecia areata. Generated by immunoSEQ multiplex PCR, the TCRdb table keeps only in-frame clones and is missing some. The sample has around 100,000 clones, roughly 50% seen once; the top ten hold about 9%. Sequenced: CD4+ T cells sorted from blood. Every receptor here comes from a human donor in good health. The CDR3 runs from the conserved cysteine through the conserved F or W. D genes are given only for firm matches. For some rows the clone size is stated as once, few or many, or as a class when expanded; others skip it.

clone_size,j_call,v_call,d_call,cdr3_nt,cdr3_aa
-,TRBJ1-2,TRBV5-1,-,TGCGCCAGCAGCTTGGGGCAGGGTGGAGAGAGCTACACCTTC,CASSLGQGGESYTF
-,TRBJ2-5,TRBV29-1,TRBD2,TGCAGCGTGGAGCGGGGGGCGGAGGAGACCCAGTACTTC,CSVERGAEETQYF
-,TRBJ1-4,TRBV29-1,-,TGCAGCGTTGCAGGGGCCGCAACTAATGAAAAACTGTTTTTT,CSVAGAATNEKLFF
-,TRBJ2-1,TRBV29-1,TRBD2,TGCAGCGTCGTACCGGGACTAGCGGGGGAGGGATACGAGCAGTTCTTC,CSVVPGLAGEGYEQFF
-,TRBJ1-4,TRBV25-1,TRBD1,TGTGCCAGCAGTGGTTGGACAGGGTCTCATGAAAAACTGTTTTTT,CASSGWTGSHEKLFF
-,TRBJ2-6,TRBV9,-,TGTGCCAGCAGCGTAGTCGGTGGCTCTGGGGCCAACGTCCTGACTTTC,CASSVVGGSGANVLTF
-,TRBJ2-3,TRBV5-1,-,TGCGCCAGCAGCTTGGGGACAGACACAGATACGCAGTATTTT,CASSLGTDTDTQYF
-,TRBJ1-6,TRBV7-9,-,TGTGCCAGCAGCTCACTGGGAAGTGTAAATTCACCCCTCCACTTT,CASSSLGSVNSPLHF
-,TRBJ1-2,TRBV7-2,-,TGTGCCAGCAGCTTTGGAGGGAAGGTCAACTATGGCTACACCTTC,CASSFGGKVNYGYTF
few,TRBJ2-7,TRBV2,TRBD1,TGTGCCAGCAGTAAGGACAGGGGTCCCTCCTACGAGCAGTACTTC,CASSKDRGPSYEQYF
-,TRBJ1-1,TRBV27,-,TGTGCCAGCAGTATTATGGGAGGCACTGAAGCTTTCTTT,CASSIMGGTEAFF
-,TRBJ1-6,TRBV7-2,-,TGTGCCAGCAGCTCGGCAGGGACGTTCAATTCACCCCTCCACTTT,CASSSAGTFNSPLHF
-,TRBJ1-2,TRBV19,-,TGTGCCAGTAGTACCTCCTGGGACACCTATGGCTACACCTTC,CASSTSWDTYGYTF
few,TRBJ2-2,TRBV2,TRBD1,TGTGCCAGCAGTGCCAGGGACAGCGGGGAGCTGTTTTTT,CASSARDSGELFF
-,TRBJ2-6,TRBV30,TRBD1,TGTGCCTGCCTCATACGGGGCAGGGGGTACGTCCTGACTTTC,CACLIRGRGYVLTF
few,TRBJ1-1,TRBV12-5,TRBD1,TGTGCTAGTGGTATCTCCGGGACAGGAGGCGAAGCTTTCTTT,CASGISGTGGEAFF
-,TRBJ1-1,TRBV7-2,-,TGTGCCAGCAGCTTAGCAGGGAACACTGAAGCTTTCTTT,CASSLAGNTEAFF
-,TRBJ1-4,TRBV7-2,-,TGTGCCAGCAGCTTGGGACCCAATGAAAAACTGTTTTTT,CASSLGPNEKLFF
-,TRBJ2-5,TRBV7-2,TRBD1,TGTGCCAGCAGCTCGACAGGGCAGTCAGAGACCCAGTACTTC,CASSSTGQSETQYF
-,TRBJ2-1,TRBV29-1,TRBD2,TGCAGCGTTGCTCCACTTCAGACTAGCGGGGGACCATTAACCTACAATGAGCAGTTCTTC,CSVAPLQTSGGPLTYNEQFF
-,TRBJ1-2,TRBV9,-,TGTGCCAGCAGCGCGACAGTATCAGCTAACTATGGCTACACCTTC,CASSATVSANYGYTF
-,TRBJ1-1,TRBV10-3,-,TGTGCCATCAGTGAGGGAACAGGAGCTTTCTTT,CAISEGTGAFF
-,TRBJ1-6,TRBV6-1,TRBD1,TGTGCCAGCAGTTGGGGGGACAGGCCCTTAGGCCCCCTCCACTTT,CASSWGDRPLGPLHF
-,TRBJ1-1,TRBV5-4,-,TGTGCCAGCAGCTCGCGGGACACTGAAGCTTTCTTT,CASSSRDTEAFF
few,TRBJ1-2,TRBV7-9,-,TGTGCCAGCAGCCTTGCGGAGAGTGGCTACACCTTC,CASSLAESGYTF
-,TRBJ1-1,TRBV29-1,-,TGCAGCGTTTTACAGGGCACTGAAGCTTTCTTT,CSVLQGTEAFF
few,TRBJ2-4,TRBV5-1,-,TGCGCCAGCAGCTTGAGGGGTGACGACATTCAGTACTTC,CASSLRGDDIQYF
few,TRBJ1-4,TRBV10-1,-,TGCGCCAGCAGTGACAACGCGGCAGGGCTTAATGAAAAACTGTTTTTT,CASSDNAAGLNEKLFF
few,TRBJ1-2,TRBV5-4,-,TGTGCCAGCAGCCACCGGGACAACTATGGCTACACCTTC,CASSHRDNYGYTF
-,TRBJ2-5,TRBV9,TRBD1,TGTGCCAGCAGCGCCGACAGGGTGGGGACCCAGTACTTC,CASSADRVGTQYF
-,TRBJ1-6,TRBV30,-,TGTGCCTGGAGGGCCGACAGTAATAATTCACCCCTCCACTTT,CAWRADSNNSPLHF
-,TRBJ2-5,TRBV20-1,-,TGCAGTGCTACGGTTGAGGAGACCCAGTACTTC,CSATVEETQYF
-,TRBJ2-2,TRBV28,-,TGTGCCACCCTCAGGGTTACCGGGGAGCTGTTTTTT,CATLRVTGELFF
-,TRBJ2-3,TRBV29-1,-,TGCAGCGTTGAAATCGCAGATACGCAGTATTTT,CSVEIADTQYF
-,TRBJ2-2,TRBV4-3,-,TGCGCCAGCAGCCTTGGGGCTAACACCGGGGAGCTGTTTTTT,CASSLGANTGELFF
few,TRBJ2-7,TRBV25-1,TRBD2,TGTGCCAGCCGACTAGCGGGGGGGTACGAGCAGTACTTC,CASRLAGGYEQYF
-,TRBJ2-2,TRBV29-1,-,TGCAGCAACCTCACCGGGGAGCTGTTTTTT,CSNLTGELFF
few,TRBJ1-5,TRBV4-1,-,TGCGCCAGCAGCCCCGGAAGGGACACTCAGCCCCAGCATTTT,CASSPGRDTQPQHF
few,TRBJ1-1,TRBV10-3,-,TGTGCCATCACACAACGGGACGGGGCTTTCTTT,CAITQRDGAFF